This T cell receptor beta chain appears in the sequencing data of a study of control samples from healthy donors and cancer patients. CDR1 is SGDLS, CDR2 YYNGEE, per germline. V lost 4 bases, J lost 4 bases, and 3 bases stayed unmatched. The CDR3 extends over 14 amino acids. Assay: immunoSEQ multiplex PCR; the TCRdb copy retains only in-frame clones and omits some. The sample lists 350,000 to 450,000 clones, approximately 92% occurring once. Sequenced input: PBMCs. This rearrangement joins TRBV9 to TRBJ2-5; the match to TRBD2 covers 11 bases. The clonotype comes from a man between 35 and 55 years old with head and neck cancer. This CDR3 reads CASSISGGAETQYF. The CDR3 bases are TGTGCCAGCAGCATTAGCGGGGGGGCAGAGACCCAGTACTTC.